The sequence of this TCR beta chain was determined in a study of cytomegalovirus exposure and HLA in healthy donors. Study background: HLA-typed donors were the source of some 80 million unique TCRs, which an early data release held. Points from the study as a whole: According to an earlier analysis, most TCR beta V segments yielded productive rearrangements about 87% or about 30% of the time. When analyzed later, the rates of TCR association showed variation by HLA locus, with DRB1 the most and HLA-C the fewest.

With respect to this clone: What it binds is not known.

The PCR had 60 Vbeta and 13 Jbeta primers. Produced via immunoSEQ multiplex PCR; TCRdb's table is partial and in-frame only. The sample lists roughly 200,000 clones; 85% were seen once. The V gene's germline CDR1 is SGHRS and CDR2 YFSETQ. This CDR3 has 18 amino acids. V dropped 10 bases and J dropped 5; count of bases not matched to a gene: 15. The chain carries TRBV5-1 and TRBJ2-1; 16 bases fit TRBD2. Sequencing was done on a sample of PBMCs. This clonotype was obtained from a woman in her fifties or sixties in good health and CMV-seronegative. CDR3 amino acids: CASAGLMGLAGGNNEQFF. The DNA of the CDR3 is TGCGCCTCAGCAGGGTTAATGGGACTAGCGGGAGGGAACAATGAGCAGTTCTTC.